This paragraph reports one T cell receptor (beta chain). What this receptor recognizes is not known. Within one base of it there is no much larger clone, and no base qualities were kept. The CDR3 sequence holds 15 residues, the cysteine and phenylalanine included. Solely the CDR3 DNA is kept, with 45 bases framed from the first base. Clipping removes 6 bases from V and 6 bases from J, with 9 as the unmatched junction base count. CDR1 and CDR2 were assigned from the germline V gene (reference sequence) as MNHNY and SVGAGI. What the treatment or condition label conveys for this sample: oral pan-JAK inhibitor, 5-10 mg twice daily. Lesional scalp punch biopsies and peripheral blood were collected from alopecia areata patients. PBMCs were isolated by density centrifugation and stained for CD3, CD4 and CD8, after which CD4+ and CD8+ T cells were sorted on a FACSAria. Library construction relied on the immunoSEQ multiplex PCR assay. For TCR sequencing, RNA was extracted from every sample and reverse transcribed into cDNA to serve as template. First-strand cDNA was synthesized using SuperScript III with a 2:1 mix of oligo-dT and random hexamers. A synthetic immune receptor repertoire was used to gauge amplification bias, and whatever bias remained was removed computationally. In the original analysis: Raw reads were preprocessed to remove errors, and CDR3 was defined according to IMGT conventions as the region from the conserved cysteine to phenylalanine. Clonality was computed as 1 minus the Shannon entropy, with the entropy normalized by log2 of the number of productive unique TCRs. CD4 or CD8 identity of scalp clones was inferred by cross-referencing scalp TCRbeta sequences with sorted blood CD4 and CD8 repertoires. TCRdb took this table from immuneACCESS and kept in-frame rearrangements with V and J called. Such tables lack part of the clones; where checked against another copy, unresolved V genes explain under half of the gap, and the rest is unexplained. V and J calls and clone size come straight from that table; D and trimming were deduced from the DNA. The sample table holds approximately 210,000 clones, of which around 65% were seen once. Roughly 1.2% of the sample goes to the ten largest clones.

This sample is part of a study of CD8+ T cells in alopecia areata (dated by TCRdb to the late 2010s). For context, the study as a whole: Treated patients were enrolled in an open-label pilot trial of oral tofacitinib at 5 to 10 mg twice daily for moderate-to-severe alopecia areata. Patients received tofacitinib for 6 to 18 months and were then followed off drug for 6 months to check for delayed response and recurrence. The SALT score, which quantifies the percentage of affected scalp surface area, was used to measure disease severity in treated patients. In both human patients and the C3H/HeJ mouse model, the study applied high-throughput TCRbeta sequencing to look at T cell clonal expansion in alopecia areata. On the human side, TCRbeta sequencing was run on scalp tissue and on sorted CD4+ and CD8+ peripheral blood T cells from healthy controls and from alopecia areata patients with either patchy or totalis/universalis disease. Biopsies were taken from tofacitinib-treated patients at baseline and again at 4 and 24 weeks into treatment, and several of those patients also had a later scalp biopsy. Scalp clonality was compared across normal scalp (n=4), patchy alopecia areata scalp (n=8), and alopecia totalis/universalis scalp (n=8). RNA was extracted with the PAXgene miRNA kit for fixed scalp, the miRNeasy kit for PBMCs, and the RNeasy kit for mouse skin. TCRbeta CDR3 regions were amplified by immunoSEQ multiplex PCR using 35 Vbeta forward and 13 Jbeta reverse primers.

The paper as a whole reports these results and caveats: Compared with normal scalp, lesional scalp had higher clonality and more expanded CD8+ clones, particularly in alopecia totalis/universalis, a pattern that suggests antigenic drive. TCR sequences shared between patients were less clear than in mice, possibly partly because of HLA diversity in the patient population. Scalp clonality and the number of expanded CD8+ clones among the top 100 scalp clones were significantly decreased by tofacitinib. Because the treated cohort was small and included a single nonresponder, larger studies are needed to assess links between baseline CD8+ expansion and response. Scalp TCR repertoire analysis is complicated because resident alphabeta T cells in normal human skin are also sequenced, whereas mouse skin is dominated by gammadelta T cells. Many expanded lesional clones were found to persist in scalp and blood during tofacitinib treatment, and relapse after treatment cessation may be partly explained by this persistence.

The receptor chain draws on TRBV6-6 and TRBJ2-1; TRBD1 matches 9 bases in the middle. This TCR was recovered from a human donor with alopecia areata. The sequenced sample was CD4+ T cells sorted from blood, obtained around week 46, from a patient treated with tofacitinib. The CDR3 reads CASSEPGQGSNEQFF. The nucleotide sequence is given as TGTGCCAGCAGCGAACCGGGACAGGGTTCCAATGAGCAGTTCTTC.